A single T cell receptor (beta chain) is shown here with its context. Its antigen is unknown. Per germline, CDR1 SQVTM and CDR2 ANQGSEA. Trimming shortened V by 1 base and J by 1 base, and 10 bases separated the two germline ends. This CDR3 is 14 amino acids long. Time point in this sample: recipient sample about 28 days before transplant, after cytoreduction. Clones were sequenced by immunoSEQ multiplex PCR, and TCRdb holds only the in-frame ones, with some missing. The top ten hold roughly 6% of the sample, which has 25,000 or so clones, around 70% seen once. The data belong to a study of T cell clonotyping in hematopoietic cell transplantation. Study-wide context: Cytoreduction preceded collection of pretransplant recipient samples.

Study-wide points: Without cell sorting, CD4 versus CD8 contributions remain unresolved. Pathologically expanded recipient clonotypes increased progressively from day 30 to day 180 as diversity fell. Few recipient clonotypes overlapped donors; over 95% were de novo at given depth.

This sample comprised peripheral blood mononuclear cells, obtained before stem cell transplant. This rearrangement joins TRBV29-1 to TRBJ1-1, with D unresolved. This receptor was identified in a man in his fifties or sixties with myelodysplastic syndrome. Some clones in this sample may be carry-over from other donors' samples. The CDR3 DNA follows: TGCAGCGTTGAAGGTTGGGCGGGGAACACTGAAGCTTTCTTT. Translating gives CSVEGWAGNTEAFF.